The clone carrying this T cell receptor (beta chain) occurred many times. What it binds is unknown. TCRdb itself ran the multiplex PCR reads through MiXCR, one entry per CDR3 protein. The sample has approximately 210,000 distinct CDR3 sequences, approximately 30% seen once. Samples came from axillary lymph nodes draining the breast cancer. This specimen belongs to a study of breast tumors, draining lymph nodes, adjacent tissues. Overall study findings and caveats: Most tumor T cells seemingly derive from lymph node, then expand in tumor. The lymph node origin of tumor T cells was framed as consistent with a hypothesis, not demonstrated.

Germline values: CDR1 SGHTA, CDR2 FQGTGA. CDR3 length: 13 residues. Trimming pared 1 base from V and 9 bases from J, leaving 10 bases between. The chain is built from TRBV7-3 and TRBJ2-1, with D unclear. The clonotype was recovered from a female donor with breast cancer. Some clones in this sample may be carry-over from other donors' samples. What was sequenced was axillary lymph node tissue. CDR3 DNA sequence: TGTGCCAGCAGCTTAAAGGTCGTGGGTGAGCAGTTCTTC. Protein: CASSLKVVGEQFF. Based on the CDR3 plus reference TRBV7-3 and TRBJ2-1, the full variable domain is GAGVSQTPSNKVTEKGKYVELRCDPISGHTALYWYRQSLGQGPEFLIYFQGTGAADDSGLPNDRFFAVRPEGSVSTLKIQRTERGDSAVYLCASSLKVVGEQFFGPGTRLTVL.